These 7 T cell receptor beta chains were all obtained from the same sample, sequenced in a study of CD8 T cells in ankylosing spondylitis. TCRdb used MiXCR to reprocess the 5' RACE reads, holding one entry per CDR3 protein. This sample has fewer than 150,000 distinct CDR3 sequences, with more than 5.5% found just once. Sequencing was performed on blood, either unsorted or a sorted T cell fraction (not recorded which). The receptors come from a female donor with ankylosing spondylitis or in good health (not recorded which).

This clonotype was recorded many times. The gene calls are TRBV10-2 and TRBJ1-4; possibly TRBD1 for D (6 bases). The V end was cut by 3 bases, the J end by 6 bases, with 14 bases between. The CDR3 consists of 15 residues. Germline CDR1 is WSHSY and CDR2 is SAAADI. The CDR3 is CASSDRRGFDEKLFF. The CDR3 region has the DNA TGCGCCAGCAGTGATCGAAGGGGGTTCGATGAAAAACTGTTTTTT.

The genes are TRBV6-2 or TRBV6-3 and TRBJ2-2; possible D gene TRBD1, 5 bases. V lost 8 bases and J lost 6, with 13 bases in between. Germline V CDR1 and CDR2: MNHEY, SVGEGT. The CDR3 loop spans 13 amino acids. The CDR3 here is CASVFRVSGELFF. The CDR3 bases are TGTGCCAGCGTATTCAGGGTATCCGGGGAGCTGTTTTTT.

This clonotype was found many times. This sequence joins TRBV25-1 and TRBJ2-1, with 8 bases identical to TRBD1. CDR1 and CDR2 (germline): MGHDK, SYGVNS. The length of the CDR3 is 16 residues. Trimming cost V 6 bases and J 0 bases; bases outside gene matches: 7. The CDR3 is CASSPGQENSYNEQFF. CDR3 DNA: TGTGCCAGCAGCCCGGGACAGGAAAACTCCTACAATGAGCAGTTCTTC.

This clonotype was detected ten times or more. This CDR3 reads CASSLGGLQAGELFF. The CDR3 nucleotides read TGTGCCAGCAGCTTAGGGGGTTTGCAGGCCGGGGAGCTGTTTTTT. The chain has TRBV7-8 and TRBJ2-2; D gene uncertain. This CDR3 has 15 amino acids. V lost 1 base and J lost 6, with 12 bases in between. Germline CDR1 is SGHVS and CDR2 is FQNEAQ.

This clonotype turned up a few times. The V and J genes are TRBV7-9 and TRBJ1-2, with D possibly matching TRBD1 (5 bases). This CDR3 contains 13 residues. Trimming removed 5 bases at V and 5 bases at J, with 12 bases between. CDR1 and CDR2 (germline): SEHNR, FQNEAQ (reference sequence). The CDR3 region is CASSKSGGYGYTF. CDR3 coding DNA: TGTGCCAGCAGCAAGAGCGGGGGGTATGGCTACACCTTC. The variable domain in full, completed from reference TRBV7-9 and TRBJ1-2, reads DTGVSQNPRHKITKRGQNVTFRCDPISEHNRLYWYRQTLGQGPEFLTYFQNEAQLEKSRLLSDRFSAERPKGSFSTLEIQRTEQGDSAMYLCASSKSGGYGYTFGSGTRLTVV.

This sequence joins TRBV18 and TRBJ1-5; a possible D gene is TRBD1 (6 bases). Germline V gene data show CDR1 as KGHSH and CDR2 as LQKENI. The length of the CDR3 is 15 residues. Trimming shortened V by 4 bases and J by 2 bases, and 12 bases separated the two germline ends. CDR3 coding DNA: TGTGCCAGCTCACTGGGGGGCATAGGCAATCAGCCCCAGCATTTT. This gives the protein CASSLGGIGNQPQHF.

This chain uses TRBV19 with TRBJ1-1; D may be TRBD1 (6 bases). This CDR3 has 12 residues. The ends were cut back, 6 bases at V and 5 bases at J, with 10 bases in the middle. Germline V gene sequence: CDR1 LNHDA, CDR2 SQIVND (reference sequence). The CDR3 coding sequence is TGTGCCAGTAGGACAGGAAGTACTGAAGCTTTCTTT. Protein: CASRTGSTEAFF.